This is a list of T cell receptor beta chains from one sample in a study of blood T cell repertoires in COVID-19. Only in-frame clones appear in the TCRdb table, and some are missing; sequencing was by immunoSEQ multiplex PCR. The sample lists around 140,000 clones; 80% to 85% were seen once. Sequences were obtained from peripheral blood. These receptors were obtained from a human donor in a cohort sampled during active COVID-19. CDR3s include the opening cysteine and the closing phenylalanine or tryptophan. Fields, in order: clone size, D gene, V gene, J gene, CDR3 DNA, CDR3 protein. The D gene is left open where the match is weak. Size is omitted from some rows. Given values are once, few, many or a class for expanded clones.

clone size: NA; D gene: NA; V gene: TRBV9; J gene: TRBJ2-3; CDR3 DNA: TGTGCCAGCAGCGTAGTAACTAGTCCGGATACGCAGTATTTT; CDR3 protein: CASSVVTSPDTQYF
clone size: NA; D gene: TRBD1; V gene: TRBV5-1; J gene: TRBJ1-1; CDR3 DNA: TGCGCCAGCAGCTTACAGGGGGATTTGAACACTGAAGCTTTCTTT; CDR3 protein: CASSLQGDLNTEAFF
clone size: NA; D gene: TRBD2; V gene: TRBV18; J gene: TRBJ2-6; CDR3 DNA: TGTGCCAGCTCACCGCAACAGCGGGAGGGGAACTCTGGGGCCAACGTCCTGACTTTC; CDR3 protein: CASSPQQREGNSGANVLTF
clone size: NA; D gene: TRBD1; V gene: TRBV2; J gene: TRBJ1-6; CDR3 DNA: TGTGCCAGCAGGGGACAGGAAAATTCACCCCTCCACTTT; CDR3 protein: CASRGQENSPLHF
clone size: NA; D gene: NA; V gene: TRBV21-1; J gene: TRBJ1-1; CDR3 DNA: TGTGCCAGCAGCAAACCGGGACAGGGACACACTGAAGCTTTCTTT; CDR3 protein: CASSKPGQGHTEAFF
clone size: NA; D gene: TRBD2; V gene: TRBV27; J gene: TRBJ2-5; CDR3 DNA: TGTGCCAGCAGTCTCGATACTAGCGGGATAGAGACCCAGTACTTC; CDR3 protein: CASSLDTSGIETQYF
clone size: few; D gene: NA; V gene: TRBV28; J gene: TRBJ2-3; CDR3 DNA: TGTGCCAGCAGCGTGTCGTTCCCTACGCAGTATTTT; CDR3 protein: CASSVSFPTQYF
clone size: NA; D gene: NA; V gene: TRBV19; J gene: TRBJ2-6; CDR3 DNA: TGTGCCAGTAGTACAAACCCTACTGGGGCCAACGTCCTGACTTTC; CDR3 protein: CASSTNPTGANVLTF
clone size: NA; D gene: TRBD2; V gene: TRBV18; J gene: TRBJ2-7; CDR3 DNA: TGTGCCAGCTCACCACCGAACCTAGCGGGAGTTTACGAGCAGTACTTC; CDR3 protein: CASSPPNLAGVYEQYF
clone size: NA; D gene: NA; V gene: TRBV27; J gene: TRBJ1-2; CDR3 DNA: TGTGCCAGCAGTTCCCAGTACGGCCCCGGGGGTGGTGGCTACACCTTC; CDR3 protein: CASSSQYGPGGGGYTF
clone size: NA; D gene: TRBD1; V gene: TRBV6-5; J gene: TRBJ2-2; CDR3 DNA: TGTGCCAGCACCTTCGGGACAGGTGACACCGGGGAGCTGTTTTTT; CDR3 protein: CASTFGTGDTGELFF
clone size: NA; D gene: NA; V gene: TRBV5-6; J gene: TRBJ2-5; CDR3 DNA: TGTGCCAGCAGCTTGGGGATCGGGGTTGGTCAAGAGACCCAGTACTTC; CDR3 protein: CASSLGIGVGQETQYF
clone size: few; D gene: NA; V gene: TRBV28; J gene: TRBJ1-1; CDR3 DNA: TGTGCCAGCAGACAGGGTGCTCGCAACACTGAAGCTTTCTTT; CDR3 protein: CASRQGARNTEAFF
clone size: NA; D gene: NA; V gene: TRBV29-1; J gene: TRBJ2-1; CDR3 DNA: TGCAGCGTTAGGGTCGGGGTCTCCTACAATGAGCAGTTCTTC; CDR3 protein: CSVRVGVSYNEQFF
clone size: few; D gene: NA; V gene: TRBV7-2; J gene: TRBJ2-7; CDR3 DNA: TGTGCCAGCAGCTCCCTAGCCTCTAGTGAACAGTACTTC; CDR3 protein: CASSSLASSEQYF
clone size: once; D gene: TRBD2; V gene: TRBV9; J gene: TRBJ2-3; CDR3 DNA: TGTGCCAGCAGCGTACAGCCTACCTCTAGCGGCGCCGATACGCAGTATTTT; CDR3 protein: CASSVQPTSSGADTQYF
clone size: NA; D gene: TRBD2; V gene: TRBV7-9; J gene: TRBJ2-7; CDR3 DNA: TGTGCCAGCAGCCACGTACTAGCGGGAGGGATCGAGCAGTACTTC; CDR3 protein: CASSHVLAGGIEQYF
clone size: NA; D gene: TRBD1; V gene: TRBV6-2/TRBV6-3; J gene: TRBJ2-5; CDR3 DNA: TGTGCCAGCAGTTACGGATCGCTACAGGGGTTTAAGGAGACCCAGTACTTC; CDR3 protein: CASSYGSLQGFKETQYF
clone size: NA; D gene: TRBD1; V gene: TRBV20-1; J gene: TRBJ1-5; CDR3 DNA: TGCAGTGCTATTGACCGGGACAGGGCGTATCAGCCCCAGCATTTT; CDR3 protein: CSAIDRDRAYQPQHF
clone size: NA; D gene: NA; V gene: TRBV7-8; J gene: TRBJ1-2; CDR3 DNA: TGTGCCAGCAGCTTAAGGTTAGCCGGTCCTGGTGGCTACACCTTC; CDR3 protein: CASSLRLAGPGGYTF
clone size: NA; D gene: TRBD1; V gene: TRBV2; J gene: TRBJ2-7; CDR3 DNA: TGTGCCAGCAGAGGACAGGGGGCCGGCGAGCAGTACTTC; CDR3 protein: CASRGQGAGEQYF
clone size: NA; D gene: TRBD2; V gene: TRBV11-3; J gene: TRBJ2-1; CDR3 DNA: TGTGCCAGCAGCTTAGATAAGGCTAGCGGTTACAATGAGCAGTTCTTC; CDR3 protein: CASSLDKASGYNEQFF
clone size: NA; D gene: NA; V gene: TRBV7-2; J gene: TRBJ2-5; CDR3 DNA: TGTGCCAGCGCCAATTTTACGGGGACCCAGTACTTC; CDR3 protein: CASANFTGTQYF
clone size: NA; D gene: NA; V gene: TRBV3-1/TRBV3-2; J gene: TRBJ2-7; CDR3 DNA: TGTGCCAGCAGCCAAGGACTCAAGGACGAGCAGTACTTC; CDR3 protein: CASSQGLKDEQYF
clone size: NA; D gene: NA; V gene: TRBV18; J gene: TRBJ1-2; CDR3 DNA: TGTGCCAGCTCACCACCGGGACACTATGGCTATGGCTACACCTTC; CDR3 protein: CASSPPGHYGYGYTF
clone size: NA; D gene: TRBD2; V gene: TRBV29-1; J gene: TRBJ2-3; CDR3 DNA: TGCAGCGTCCGCGGGGGGGATACGCAGTATTTT; CDR3 protein: CSVRGGDTQYF
clone size: NA; D gene: TRBD2; V gene: TRBV27; J gene: TRBJ2-7; CDR3 DNA: TGTGCCAGCAGACCCTTACTAGCGGGAGGGCCTTTGGACTACGAGCAGTACTTC; CDR3 protein: CASRPLLAGGPLDYEQYF
clone size: NA; D gene: TRBD1; V gene: TRBV28; J gene: TRBJ1-5; CDR3 DNA: TGTGCCAGCAGTTTCGGCAGGGGGCTCGTTCAGCCCCAGCATTTT; CDR3 protein: CASSFGRGLVQPQHF
clone size: NA; D gene: NA; V gene: TRBV6-2/TRBV6-3; J gene: TRBJ2-7; CDR3 DNA: TGTGCCAGCAGTCTCACAGTCTCCTACGAGCAGTACTTC; CDR3 protein: CASSLTVSYEQYF
clone size: NA; D gene: NA; V gene: TRBV7-2; J gene: TRBJ2-1; CDR3 DNA: TGTGCCAGCAGCTTAAACAAATACAATGAGCAGTTCTTC; CDR3 protein: CASSLNKYNEQFF
clone size: NA; D gene: NA; V gene: TRBV5-6; J gene: TRBJ1-4; CDR3 DNA: TGTGCCAGCAGCACCTTAGAAACAGTTGCAAAACTGTTTTTT; CDR3 protein: CASSTLETVAKLFF
clone size: once; D gene: NA; V gene: TRBV9; J gene: TRBJ2-1; CDR3 DNA: TGTGCCAGCAGCGCATCCGGGACACCGAACAATGAGCAGTTCTTC; CDR3 protein: CASSASGTPNNEQFF
clone size: NA; D gene: NA; V gene: TRBV13; J gene: TRBJ1-1; CDR3 DNA: TGTGCCAGCAGCCCTCGAACGCGGGGGCGTATCACTGAAGCTTTCTTT; CDR3 protein: CASSPRTRGRITEAFF
clone size: NA; D gene: NA; V gene: TRBV15; J gene: TRBJ1-4; CDR3 DNA: TGTGCCACCAGCAGGGAGAGGTTGGATAATGAAAAACTGTTTTTT; CDR3 protein: CATSRERLDNEKLFF
clone size: few; D gene: TRBD1; V gene: TRBV19; J gene: TRBJ1-5; CDR3 DNA: TGTGCCAGTAGTTGGGACAGGGAGCCAAATCAGCCCCAGCATTTT; CDR3 protein: CASSWDREPNQPQHF
clone size: NA; D gene: TRBD2; V gene: TRBV19; J gene: TRBJ2-5; CDR3 DNA: TGTGCCAGTAGTAAACCAGGGACTAGAATGTTTGAGACCCAGTACTTC; CDR3 protein: CASSKPGTRMFETQYF
clone size: NA; D gene: TRBD1; V gene: TRBV28; J gene: TRBJ2-7; CDR3 DNA: TGTGCCAGCAGACTTATGTCCTACCGGGACAGAACCTACGAGCAGTACTTC; CDR3 protein: CASRLMSYRDRTYEQYF
clone size: NA; D gene: TRBD1; V gene: TRBV28; J gene: TRBJ2-7; CDR3 DNA: TGTGCCAGCGGAGAGGGGGCGGCCGCCGGATACGAGCAGTACTTC; CDR3 protein: CASGEGAAAGYEQYF
clone size: NA; D gene: NA; V gene: TRBV6-5; J gene: TRBJ1-6; CDR3 DNA: TGTGCCAGCAGCGGACAGCTAACCAATTCACCCCTCCACTTT; CDR3 protein: CASSGQLTNSPLHF
clone size: few; D gene: NA; V gene: TRBV5-6; J gene: TRBJ1-6; CDR3 DNA: TGTGCCAGCAGCTCCCGCCATGCAGGGGCCGGTTCACCCCTCCACTTT; CDR3 protein: CASSSRHAGAGSPLHF
clone size: NA; D gene: TRBD1; V gene: TRBV7-9; J gene: TRBJ2-1; CDR3 DNA: TGTGCCAGCAGCTTAGGTCAGGGGGACTACAATGAGCAGTTCTTC; CDR3 protein: CASSLGQGDYNEQFF
clone size: NA; D gene: NA; V gene: TRBV4-3; J gene: TRBJ2-6; CDR3 DNA: TGCGCCAGCAGCCAAGATCCCCCGGACAGCTCTGGGGCCAACGTCCTGACTTTC; CDR3 protein: CASSQDPPDSSGANVLTF
clone size: NA; D gene: NA; V gene: TRBV7-9; J gene: TRBJ1-4; CDR3 DNA: TGTGCCAGCAGCTTAGTGGGCAGGGTAGAAAAACTGTTTTTT; CDR3 protein: CASSLVGRVEKLFF
clone size: once; D gene: NA; V gene: TRBV29-1; J gene: TRBJ2-2; CDR3 DNA: TGCAGCGTTGTAAGCCGGGTGAACACCGGGGAGCTGTTTTTT; CDR3 protein: CSVVSRVNTGELFF
clone size: NA; D gene: TRBD1; V gene: TRBV5-1; J gene: TRBJ2-7; CDR3 DNA: TGCGCCAGCAGCATTATGAGTCGGGACAGGGTCCACGAGCAGTACTTC; CDR3 protein: CASSIMSRDRVHEQYF
clone size: NA; D gene: TRBD2; V gene: TRBV3-1/TRBV3-2; J gene: TRBJ2-7; CDR3 DNA: TGTGCCAGCAGCCATTTCCAAGGACTAGCTACCTACGAGCAGTACTTC; CDR3 protein: CASSHFQGLATYEQYF
clone size: NA; D gene: TRBD1; V gene: TRBV7-9; J gene: TRBJ1-2; CDR3 DNA: TGTGCCAGCAGCCGCAGGGGGAACTATGGCTACACCTTC; CDR3 protein: CASSRRGNYGYTF
clone size: few; D gene: TRBD1; V gene: TRBV28; J gene: TRBJ1-5; CDR3 DNA: TGTGCCAGCAGCGACCCCAGGGGGCTCCGCAATCAGCCCCAGCATTTT; CDR3 protein: CASSDPRGLRNQPQHF
clone size: NA; D gene: NA; V gene: TRBV4-1; J gene: TRBJ2-2; CDR3 DNA: TGCGCCAGCAGCCGCTCAGGTGGAACCGGGGAGCTGTTTTTT; CDR3 protein: CASSRSGGTGELFF
clone size: NA; D gene: TRBD2; V gene: TRBV28; J gene: TRBJ2-3; CDR3 DNA: TGTGCCAGCAGTTTAGGGGCGGGAGCGCCAGATACGCAGTATTTT; CDR3 protein: CASSLGAGAPDTQYF
clone size: NA; D gene: NA; V gene: TRBV11-2; J gene: TRBJ2-7; CDR3 DNA: TGTGCCAGCAGCCCTAGTGGCGGATACGAGCAGTACTTC; CDR3 protein: CASSPSGGYEQYF
clone size: few; D gene: NA; V gene: TRBV15; J gene: TRBJ2-1; CDR3 DNA: TGTGCCACCAGCAGAGATAGTTGGGAGGTCCAGTTCTTC; CDR3 protein: CATSRDSWEVQFF
clone size: NA; D gene: NA; V gene: TRBV11-3; J gene: TRBJ2-3; CDR3 DNA: TGTGCCAGCAGCAATGGGGGGAGCACAGATACGCAGTATTTT; CDR3 protein: CASSNGGSTDTQYF
clone size: once; D gene: NA; V gene: TRBV7-2; J gene: TRBJ2-5; CDR3 DNA: TGTGCCAGCAGCGTTAGTTTTGGGGGGGCGGAGGAGACCCAGTACTTC; CDR3 protein: CASSVSFGGAEETQYF
clone size: NA; D gene: NA; V gene: TRBV18; J gene: TRBJ2-7; CDR3 DNA: TGTGCCAGCTCAAGTACTAGGCCCTACGAGCAGTACTTC; CDR3 protein: CASSSTRPYEQYF
clone size: NA; D gene: NA; V gene: TRBV6-5; J gene: TRBJ2-7; CDR3 DNA: TGTGCCAGCAGTTCGGGGATAACCTCCTACGAGCAGTACTTC; CDR3 protein: CASSSGITSYEQYF